Listed below are T cell receptor beta chains from one sample, sequenced in a study of blood T cell repertoires in COVID-19. Libraries were prepared by immunoSEQ multiplex PCR; TCRdb keeps only in-frame clonotypes and omits some of them. Here the sample spans 200,000 to 300,000 clones, less than 90% being singletons. The sequenced sample was peripheral blood. These TCRs come from a man under 40 with active or convalescent COVID-19. The conserved cysteine and the conserved F or W are not part of the CDR3 here. Clone size is shown for a subset of rows, as once, few, many or a class of expanded clone.

V: TRBV4-2; size: .; J: TRBJ2-7; CDR3: ASSQDSVTGGYEQY
V: TRBV29-1; size: .; J: TRBJ1-1; CDR3: SGTGYTEAF
V: TRBV7-2; size: once; J: TRBJ2-7; CDR3: ASSITGTPSSYEQY
V: TRBV9; size: .; J: TRBJ1-1; CDR3: ASSGNDAYSPF
V: TRBV3-1/TRBV3-2; size: .; J: TRBJ1-4; CDR3: ASSPTGFHDEKLF
V: TRBV7-9; size: .; J: TRBJ1-1; CDR3: ASSRQTTEAF
V: TRBV11-3; size: .; J: TRBJ1-1; CDR3: ASSRTGGRTEAF
V: TRBV5-4; size: .; J: TRBJ2-7; CDR3: ASSWGQGAYEQY
V: TRBV7-4; size: .; J: TRBJ2-1; CDR3: ASSWTPEAYSSGEQF
V: TRBV11-2; size: .; J: TRBJ2-1; CDR3: ASSPYLGQLINEQF
V: TRBV5-4; size: .; J: TRBJ2-1; CDR3: ASRDLAGGHNEQF
V: TRBV7-6; size: many; J: TRBJ1-1; CDR3: ASSTAGRSMNTEAF
V: TRBV29-1; size: .; J: TRBJ2-1; CDR3: SVILAGTEQF
V: TRBV5-6; size: .; J: TRBJ1-1; CDR3: ASSLQGTEAF
V: TRBV19; size: once; J: TRBJ2-7; CDR3: ASSLSPGQGEQY
V: TRBV6-5; size: .; J: TRBJ1-2; CDR3: ASSYRRTIKGYT
V: TRBV6-5; size: .; J: TRBJ1-5; CDR3: ASSYGSGAQPQH
V: TRBV6-6; size: .; J: TRBJ1-2; CDR3: ASSLSGQVHMGGYT
V: TRBV7-8; size: .; J: TRBJ2-5; CDR3: ASSWTSGVQETQY
V: TRBV4-1; size: .; J: TRBJ2-3; CDR3: ASSQPTGTLTDTQY
V: TRBV5-8; size: once; J: TRBJ2-2; CDR3: ASIKGAVNTGELF
V: TRBV4-1; size: .; J: TRBJ2-3; CDR3: ASSYSGGALRTDTQY
V: TRBV12-3/TRBV12-4; size: .; J: TRBJ2-3; CDR3: ATWDITDTQY
V: TRBV11-2; size: .; J: TRBJ2-7; CDR3: ASSSGQGAEQY
V: TRBV3-1/TRBV3-2; size: .; J: TRBJ2-5; CDR3: ASSQELRTGARETQY
V: TRBV19; size: .; J: TRBJ2-5; CDR3: ASGGGGGTQY
V: TRBV5-6; size: .; J: TRBJ1-5; CDR3: ASSLRGQPQH
V: TRBV27; size: few; J: TRBJ2-7; CDR3: ASTSTGAIYEQY
V: TRBV28; size: .; J: TRBJ2-7; CDR3: ASRRGGGTSYEQY
V: TRBV5-5; size: .; J: TRBJ2-7; CDR3: ASSPGLADYEQY
V: TRBV19; size: few; J: TRBJ2-7; CDR3: ASSIGTSGSLYEQY
V: TRBV10-3; size: .; J: TRBJ2-1; CDR3: AISGEDRSYNEQF
V: TRBV14; size: .; J: TRBJ2-3; CDR3: ASFRGGPSRDTQY
V: TRBV4-2; size: .; J: TRBJ2-4; CDR3: ASSQAAGTSVNIQY
V: TRBV5-8; size: .; J: TRBJ2-3; CDR3: ASSRITGTSFTDTQY
V: TRBV30; size: few; J: TRBJ1-6; CDR3: AWSERQNSPLH
V: TRBV2; size: .; J: TRBJ1-3; CDR3: ASSEQGNTIY
V: TRBV5-8; size: .; J: TRBJ1-1; CDR3: ASSLVDRRNTEAF
V: TRBV25-1; size: .; J: TRBJ2-3; CDR3: ASSEQGVEY
V: TRBV10-3; size: .; J: TRBJ1-5; CDR3: AISEAPSQSNQPQH
V: TRBV4-2; size: .; J: TRBJ2-3; CDR3: ASSQDAAGARGDTQY
V: TRBV7-2; size: .; J: TRBJ2-1; CDR3: ASSLGLRTSGGAEQF
V: TRBV4-1; size: .; J: TRBJ1-1; CDR3: ASSHPQGRTEAF
V: TRBV5-8; size: .; J: TRBJ1-6; CDR3: ASSTGRYNSPLH
V: TRBV6-5; size: .; J: TRBJ1-5; CDR3: ASRQGYRQPQH
V: TRBV7-9; size: .; J: TRBJ1-6; CDR3: ASSRDTNSPLH